This passage covers 8 T cell receptor beta chains from one sample sequenced in a study of T cell clones after liver transplantation. Only in-frame clones appear in the TCRdb table, and some are missing; sequencing was by immunoSEQ multiplex PCR. The sample has about 15,000 clones; roughly 91% are singletons. The source material was CD8+ T cells from blood, sampled before liver transplant. All receptors come from a human donor who received a liver transplant.

The chain is built from TRBV10-3 and TRBJ2-7, with unresolved D. Between the trimmed V and J ends, which lost 4 bases and 2 bases, there was a span of 6 bases. The CDR3 spans 12 residues. From germline, CDR1 is ENHRY and CDR2 SYGVKD. Written as DNA, the CDR3 is TGTGCCATCAGTGCTGGCACCTACGAGCAGTACTTC. Amino acid sequence: CAISAGTYEQYF.

The V gene is TRBV28, the J gene TRBJ2-5; D is possibly TRBD2 (6 bases). The V gene lost 5 bases and the J gene lost 4 bases, with 23 bases spanning the gap. This CDR3 has 17 amino acids. Per the germline V gene, CDR1 is MDHEN and CDR2 is SYDVKM. CDR3 DNA sequence: TGTGCCAGCAGTCCCACCCTAAGCGGGTTGGCGCGAGAGACCCAGTACTTC. This codes for CASSPTLSGLARETQYF.

The table lists this clone with a count of one. This chain connects TRBV27 to TRBJ1-5, with a possible D match to TRBD1 (6 bases). The CDR3 loop spans 14 amino acids. The germline gives CDR1 MNHEY, CDR2 SMNVEV (reference sequence). Trimming took off 3 bases at V and 8 bases at J, with 14 bases between the two ends. CDR3 coding DNA: TGTGCCAGCAGTTTCTGGGGGGCCGGGGAGCCCCAGCATTTT. Its protein is CASSFWGAGEPQHF.

This chain uses TRBV9 with TRBJ2-1; TRBD2 is a possible D gene (6 bases). CDR1 is SGDLS, CDR2 YYNGEE, per germline. The CDR3 has 15 residues. V gave up 0 bases and J gave up 2 bases, with 9 bases separating them. The CDR3 spells CASSVAGDPYNEQFF. The CDR3 DNA reads as TGTGCCAGCAGCGTAGCGGGGGACCCCTACAATGAGCAGTTCTTC. The entire variable domain, with the rest obtained from reference TRBV9 and TRBJ2-1, is as follows: DSGVTQTPKHLITATGQRVTLRCSPRSGDLSVYWYQQSLDQGLQFLIQYYNGEERAKGNILERFSAQQFPDLHSELNLSSLELGDSALYFCASSVAGDPYNEQFFGPGTRLTVL.

The chain is built from TRBV7-9 and TRBJ2-3, with a weak D call TRBD1 (5 bases). This CDR3 has 17 residues. CDR1 SEHNR and CDR2 FQNEAQ come from the germline V gene (reference sequence). Trimming removed 1 base from V and 2 bases from J, with 16 bases in between. The CDR3 sequence: CASSLGGEGAHTDTQYF. Here the CDR3 DNA reads TGTGCCAGCAGCTTAGGGGGCGAAGGGGCTCACACAGATACGCAGTATTTT.

The CDR3 reads CASSLLPGVTDTQYF. In DNA form, the CDR3 reads TGTGCCAGCAGTTTATTGCCAGGGGTCACAGATACGCAGTATTTT. The chain is built from TRBV27 and TRBJ2-3; the D gene is possibly TRBD1 (6 bases). The V end was cut by 1 base, the J end by 2 bases, with 10 bases between. Per germline, CDR1 MNHEY and CDR2 SMNVEV (reference sequence). This CDR3 is built from 15 residues.

The V call is TRBV27, the J call TRBJ2-3, with D perhaps being TRBD1 or TRBD2 (5 bases each). The length of the CDR3 is 16 residues. The germline V and J ends were trimmed by 2 bases and 0 bases, with 12 bases remaining between them. Germline V lookup: CDR1 MNHEY, CDR2 SMNVEV (reference sequence). CDR3 sequence (DNA): TGTGCCAGCAGTTTAATGGGACCTCCTAGCACAGATACGCAGTATTTT. Encoded protein: CASSLMGPPSTDTQYF.

CDR3: CASSLYTNQPQHF. The CDR3 DNA is TGTGCCAGCAGTTTATATACCAATCAGCCCCAGCATTTT. The chain couples TRBV27 to TRBJ1-5; no firm D call. Germline lookup yields CDR1 MNHEY and CDR2 SMNVEV (reference sequence). CDR3 length equals 13 residues. V gave up 1 base and J gave up 3 bases, with 4 bases separating them.